A single sample gave rise to the 26 T cell receptor beta chains below, sequenced in a study of CD8+CD57+ T cells in acquired aplastic anemia. Sequenced patients had shown CD8+CD57+ cell expansion by flow cytometry. For CDR3 and TCR beta VDJ profiling, genomic DNA was the template used. One entry per CDR3 protein results from TCRdb running MiXCR on the reads. The sample lists under 200,000 distinct CDR3 sequences; around 50% were seen once. Sequencing used sorted CD4+, CD8+, or CD8+CD57+ T cells (not recorded which) from PBMCs. These receptors came from a human donor with aplastic anemia.

The chain joins TRBV7-6 to TRBJ2-7, with 8 bases matching TRBD1. The CDR3 has 15 residues. The V and J ends lost 2 bases and 6 bases, in that order; junction bases with no gene match: 9. Germline V gene lookup returns CDR1 SGHVS and CDR2 FNYEAQ. CDR3 DNA: TGTGCCAGCAGCTTACTTCAGGGGGCCGCGGGCGAGCAGTACTTC. Protein product: CASSLLQGAAGEQYF.

The chain employs TRBV28 and TRBJ2-3, with no clear D. V lost 6 bases to trimming and J lost 4 bases, with 14 bases between them. CDR3 length: 14 residues. CDR1 and CDR2 from the germline V gene are MDHEN and SYDVKM. CDR3 amino acids: CASSDPTAADTQYF. The CDR3 DNA follows: TGTGCCAGCAGCGACCCGACTGCGGCAGATACGCAGTATTTT. The full variable domain, rest sourced from reference TRBV28 and TRBJ2-3, is DVKVTQSSRYLVKRTGEKVFLECVQDMDHENMFWYRQDPGLGLRLIYFSYDVKMKEKGDIPEGYSVSREKKERFSLILESASTNQTSMYLCASSDPTAADTQYFGPGTRLTVL.

Turning to this clonotype: Its ends do not fully match the called genes, so a read error is possible. J is TRBJ2-3 and V is TRBV7-7; no definite D call. The germline V gene encodes CDR1 SSHAT and CDR2 FNYEAQ (reference sequence). CDR3 size: 14 residues. The CDR3 is CASSAVGSTDTQYF. CDR3 coding DNA: TGTGCTAGCAGCGCCGTAGGGAGCACAGATACGCAGTATTTT.

With regard to this clonotype: This may come from a read error, since a much larger clone is one base off. The gene calls are TRBV12-3 or TRBV12-4 and TRBJ1-4; D possibly corresponds to TRBD1 (6 bases). CDR3 length: 14 residues. V lost 5 bases and J 5 bases, leaving 12 bases between the germline ends. DNA of the CDR3: TGTGCCAGCAGTGGCAGGGGAGAGAATGAAAAACTGTTTTTT. Its protein product is CASSGRGENEKLFF.

The chain has TRBV6-5 and TRBJ2-7; tentatively, D is TRBD1 (6 bases). The CDR3 length is 15 residues. V lost 4 bases and J 1 base, leaving 14 bases between the germline ends. Germline CDR1 MNHEY, CDR2 SVGAGI. CDR3 sequence (DNA): TGTGCCAGCAGTTTCCGGGACACCGGTTCCTACGAGCAGTACTTC. This translates into CASSFRDTGSYEQYF.

The chain employs TRBV10-3 and TRBJ2-3, with TRBD1 identical over 7 bases. From germline, CDR1 is ENHRY and CDR2 SYGVKD. This CDR3 has 15 residues. The ends lost 3 bases at V and 3 bases at J; junction bases unmatched: 6. CDR3 sequence: CAISDTGVGTDTQYF. CDR3 sequence (DNA): TGTGCCATCAGTGATACAGGGGTTGGAACAGATACGCAGTATTTT.

This clonotype was counted ten times or more. The J gene is TRBJ1-1, the V gene TRBV20-1; 9 nucleotides align to TRBD1. Germline CDR1 DFQATT, CDR2 SNEGSKA (reference sequence). The CDR3 is 14 amino acids. J was trimmed by 0 bases and V by 3 bases; bases with no gene match: 2. CDR3 loop: CSARGQGMNTEAFF. The CDR3 DNA reads TGCAGTGCTAGGGGACAGGGAATGAACACTGAAGCTTTCTTT.

This chain joins TRBV15 and TRBJ2-1; D is unresolved. There are 14 residues in the CDR3. Germline lookup yields CDR1 LNHNV and CDR2 YYDKDF (reference sequence). The V end was cut by 7 bases, the J end by 6 bases, with 16 bases between. The CDR3 DNA is TGTGCCACCAAGGAGCAACCCCTCGTCAATGAGCAGTTCTTC. Amino acids: CATKEQPLVNEQFF. Filled out from reference TRBV15 and TRBJ2-1, the complete variable domain reads DAMVIQNPRYQVTQFGKPVTLSCSQTLNHNVMYWYQQKSSQAPKLLFHYYDKDFNNEADTPDNFQSRRPNTSFCFLDIRSPGLGDTAMYLCATKEQPLVNEQFFGPGTRLTVL.

Ten or more counts support this clonotype. The chain is built from TRBV12-3 or TRBV12-4 and TRBJ1-2, with 8 bases lining up with TRBD1. V dropped 3 bases and J dropped 8; count of bases not matched to a gene: 8. The CDR3 has 14 amino acids. The CDR3 DNA reads as TGTGCCAGCAGTTTTAGTCTAGACAGGGGAGGCTACACCTTC. It yields the protein CASSFSLDRGGYTF.

The chain joins TRBV9 to TRBJ1-2; no clear D gene. Between the trimmed V and J ends, which lost 0 bases and 0 bases, there was a span of 12 bases. This CDR3 region has 16 residues. Germline assignment: CDR1 SGDLS and CDR2 YYNGEE. DNA for the CDR3: TGTGCCAGCAGCGTAGTCCCACAGAACGCTAACTATGGCTACACCTTC. Translation: CASSVVPQNANYGYTF.

This clonotype came up many times. V is TRBV5-1 and J is TRBJ1-1; D uncertain. Germline CDR1 SGHRS, CDR2 YFSETQ. The CDR3 runs to 14 residues. Trimming cost V 1 base and J 5 bases, with 12 bases left between them. This CDR3 is CASSLLGVGTEAFF. CDR3 nucleotides: TGCGCCAGCAGCTTGCTAGGAGTTGGAACTGAAGCTTTCTTT.

The sample holds many counts of this clonotype. The rearrangement joins TRBV18 to TRBJ2-3; D gene ambiguous. V shed 3 bases and J shed 2 bases, with 0 bases lying between them. This CDR3 comprises 11 residues. Germline values: CDR1 KGHSH, CDR2 LQKENI. The CDR3 reads CASSPTDTQYF. The CDR3 DNA sequence: TGTGCCAGCTCACCCACAGATACGCAGTATTTT.

The table lists this clonotype with many counts. The chain carries TRBV29-1 and TRBJ1-3; 9 bases line up with TRBD1. V trimming: 0 bases; J trimming: 0 bases; junction bases outside the gene matches: 9. The CDR3 spans 18 residues. The germline V gene has CDR1 SQVTM and CDR2 ANQGSEA. CDR3 nucleotide sequence: TGCAGCGTTGAAGACCCCCGGGGACAGGGAAGCTCTGGAAACACCATATATTTT. Protein sequence: CSVEDPRGQGSSGNTIYF.

The V call is TRBV25-1, the J call TRBJ2-7; no clear D. The CDR3 runs to 13 residues. V lost 5 bases and J 4 bases, leaving 12 bases between the germline ends. Germline V lookup: CDR1 MGHDK, CDR2 SYGVNS. The CDR3 nucleotides are TGTGCCAGCAGTAGGTCTAGTGGGTACGAGCAGTACTTC. It yields the protein CASSRSSGYEQYF.

The V call is TRBV5-4, the J call TRBJ2-3, with a possible D match to TRBD2 (6 bases). Germline values: CDR1 SGHNT, CDR2 YYREEE (reference sequence). This CDR3 comprises 16 residues. Trimming shortened V by 2 bases and J by 8 bases, and 21 bases separated the two germline ends. The CDR3 protein is CASSFSPPGEAVTQYF. In DNA, the CDR3 is TGTGCCAGCAGCTTCTCCCCGCCGGGAGAGGCCGTTACGCAGTATTTT.

With regard to this clonotype: A much larger clone is a single base away; this may be a read error. This chain uses TRBV4-2 with TRBJ2-7; 12 bases agree with TRBD2. From germline, CDR1 is LGHNA and CDR2 YNFKEQ. The CDR3 extends over 18 amino acids. Trimming removed 4 bases from V and 7 bases from J; junction bases left unmatched: 17. The CDR3 DNA is TGTGCCAGCAGCCTAAGCCCGACTAGCGGGAGCGACGACAATGAGCAGTACTTC. Residues: CASSLSPTSGSDDNEQYF.

There are many counts of this clonotype. This chain connects TRBV5-4 to TRBJ2-7; no clear D gene. This CDR3 has 12 amino acids. Trimming cost V 5 bases and J 5 bases, with 11 bases left between them. The V gene's germline CDR1 is SGHNT and CDR2 YYREEE (reference sequence). In DNA, the CDR3 is TGTGCCAGCAGGGGCAGTTTCGACGAGCAGTACTTC. Amino acid sequence: CASRGSFDEQYF.

Many counts were recorded for this clonotype. The rearrangement links TRBV14 to TRBJ1-5; 8 bases line up with TRBD1. The ends lost 2 bases at V and 7 bases at J; junction bases unmatched: 4. CDR3 length: 14 amino acids. Germline V gene sequence: CDR1 SGHDN, CDR2 FVKESK. In DNA, the CDR3 is TGTGCCAGCAGCCAAACAGGGGGTGCACAGCCCCAGCATTTT. Protein sequence: CASSQTGGAQPQHF.

The rearrangement joins TRBV10-3 to TRBJ2-6; tentatively, D is TRBD1 (6 bases). Between the trimmed V and J ends, which lost 9 bases and 3 bases, there was a span of 12 bases. The CDR3 length is 14 residues. Germline CDR1 ENHRY, CDR2 SYGVKD. CDR3 amino acids: CAIRQDGGANVLTF. The CDR3 DNA reads as TGTGCCATAAGACAGGATGGTGGGGCCAACGTCCTGACTTTC.

This clonotype was recorded at least ten times. The J gene is TRBJ1-6, the V gene TRBV20-1; D gene ambiguous. The germline V gene has CDR1 DFQATT and CDR2 SNEGSKA (reference sequence). V lost 0 bases and J 7 bases, leaving 10 bases between the germline ends. CDR3 size: 14 residues. The CDR3 region has the DNA TGCAGTGCTAGAGAAGCGTTGAGCAATTCACCCCTCCACTTT. Translation gives CSAREALSNSPLHF.

Concerning this clonotype: A much more abundant neighbour one base away suggests this may be a read error. The J gene is TRBJ1-2, the V gene TRBV5-1, with TRBD1 as a possible D gene (5 bases). Trimming removed 3 bases from V and 7 bases from J, with 16 bases in between. CDR1 and CDR2 (germline): SGHRS, YFSETQ. This CDR3 has 14 residues. The DNA of the CDR3 is TGCGCCAGCAGCTGGGGACCTCAGGAGGGTGGCTACACCTTC. Amino acids: CASSWGPQEGGYTF.

The chain couples TRBV29-1 to TRBJ2-3; D unclear. Germline CDR1 is SQVTM and CDR2 is ANQGSEA. V was shortened by 1 base and J by 3 bases, with 11 bases between the two germline ends. This CDR3 is built from 14 residues. The CDR3 sequence is CSVEVGARTDTQYF. The CDR3 nucleotides read TGCAGCGTTGAAGTCGGAGCTAGGACAGATACGCAGTATTTT.

This clonotype appeared many times. The rearrangement joins TRBV24-1 to TRBJ2-1; 11 positions agree with TRBD2. Germline V gene data show CDR1 as KGHDR and CDR2 as SFDVKD. This CDR3 region has 16 residues. The V gene end was trimmed by 3 bases and the J gene end by 4 bases; junction bases not matched to a gene: 4. The CDR3 reads CATSDHGTSGYNEQFF. In DNA, the CDR3 is TGTGCCACCAGTGATCACGGGACTAGCGGTTACAATGAGCAGTTCTTC.

The rearrangement links TRBV30 to TRBJ2-1; 7 nucleotides line up with TRBD2. From germline, CDR1 is GTSNPN and CDR2 SVGIG (reference sequence). This CDR3 has 15 residues. The junction had 10 bases not matched to a gene; V was cut back by 0 bases and J by 8 bases. CDR3 DNA sequence: TGTGCCTGGAGTGTATGGGGGGGAAAAGTCGATGAGCAGTTCTTC. It is translated as CAWSVWGGKVDEQFF.

This clonotype was seen many times. V is TRBV5-8 and J is TRBJ1-2; the match to TRBD1 covers 7 bases. Germline assignment: CDR1 SGHTS and CDR2 YDEGEE. The CDR3 is 14 residues long. V lost 4 bases to trimming and J lost 5 bases; unmatched junction nucleotides: 8. This chain's CDR3 is CASSSRDREYGYTF. The CDR3 DNA is TGTGCCAGCAGCAGTCGGGACAGAGAATATGGCTACACCTTC.

In this sample, this clonotype turned up many times. This sequence joins TRBV5-6 and TRBJ2-7, with D perhaps matching TRBD1 (6 bases). The germline CDR1 and CDR2 sequences are SGHDT and YYEEEE. The CDR3 length is 13 residues. Trimming stripped 4 bases from V and 3 bases from J, with 11 bases between. The CDR3 region is CASSPRDNYEQYF. CDR3 sequence (DNA): TGTGCCAGCAGCCCCCGGGACAACTACGAGCAGTACTTC.